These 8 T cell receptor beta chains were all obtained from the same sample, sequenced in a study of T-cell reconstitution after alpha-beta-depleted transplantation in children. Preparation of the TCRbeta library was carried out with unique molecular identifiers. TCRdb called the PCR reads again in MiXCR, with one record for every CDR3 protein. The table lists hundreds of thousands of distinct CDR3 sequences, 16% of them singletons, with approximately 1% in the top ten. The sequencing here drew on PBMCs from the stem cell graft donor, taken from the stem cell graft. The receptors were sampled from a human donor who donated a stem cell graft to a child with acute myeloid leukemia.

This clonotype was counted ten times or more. The DNA of the CDR3 is TGTGCCAGCAGTGACAGGGCCCATGAGCAGTTCTTC. This gives the protein CASSDRAHEQFF. The chain employs TRBV6-1 and TRBJ2-1; possible D gene TRBD1, 5 bases. Per the germline V gene, CDR1 is MNHNS and CDR2 is SASEGT. Trimming took 3 bases from V and 8 from J, leaving 8 bases between them. The CDR3 runs to 12 residues.

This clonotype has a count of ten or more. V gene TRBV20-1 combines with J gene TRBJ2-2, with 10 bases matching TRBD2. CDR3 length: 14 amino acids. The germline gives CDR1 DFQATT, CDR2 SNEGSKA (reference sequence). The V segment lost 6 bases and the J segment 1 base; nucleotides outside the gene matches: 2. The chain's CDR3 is CSALAGGNTGELFF. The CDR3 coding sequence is TGCAGTGCCTTAGCGGGGGGGAACACCGGGGAGCTGTTTTTT.

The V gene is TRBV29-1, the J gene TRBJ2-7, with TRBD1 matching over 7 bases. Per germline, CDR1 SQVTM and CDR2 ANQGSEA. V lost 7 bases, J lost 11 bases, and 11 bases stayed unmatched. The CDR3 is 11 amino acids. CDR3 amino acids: CSAVLTGKKYF. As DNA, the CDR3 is TGCAGCGCCGTACTGACAGGGAAGAAGTACTTC.

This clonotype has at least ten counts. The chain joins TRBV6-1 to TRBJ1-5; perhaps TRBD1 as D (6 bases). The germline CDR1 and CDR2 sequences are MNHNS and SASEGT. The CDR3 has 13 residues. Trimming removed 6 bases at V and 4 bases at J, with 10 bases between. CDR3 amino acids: CASRPDRNQPQHF. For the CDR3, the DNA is TGTGCCAGCAGACCCGACAGGAATCAGCCCCAGCATTTT.

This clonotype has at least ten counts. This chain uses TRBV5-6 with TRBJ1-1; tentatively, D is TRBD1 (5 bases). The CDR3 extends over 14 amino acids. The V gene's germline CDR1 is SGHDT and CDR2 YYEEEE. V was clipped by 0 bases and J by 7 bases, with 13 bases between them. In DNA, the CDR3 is TGTGCCAGCAGCTTGGCGACAGCGGGGATTGAAGCTTTCTTT. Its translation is CASSLATAGIEAFF.

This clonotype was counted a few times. CDR3 bases: TGCGCCAGCAGCTTGGAGTGGGGAAGCTATGAGCAGTTCTTC. Protein product: CASSLEWGSYEQFF. The V gene is TRBV5-1, the J gene TRBJ2-1, with D uncertain. V dropped 0 bases and J dropped 8 bases, with 12 bases sitting between them. This CDR3 spans 14 amino acids. Germline V gene lookup returns CDR1 SGHRS and CDR2 YFSETQ.

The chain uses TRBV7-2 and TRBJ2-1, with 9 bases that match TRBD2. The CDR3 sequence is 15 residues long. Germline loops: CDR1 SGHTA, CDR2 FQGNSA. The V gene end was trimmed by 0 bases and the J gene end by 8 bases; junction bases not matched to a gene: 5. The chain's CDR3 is CASSLAPAGGYEQFF. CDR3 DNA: TGTGCCAGCAGCTTAGCCCCAGCGGGGGGATATGAGCAGTTCTTC.

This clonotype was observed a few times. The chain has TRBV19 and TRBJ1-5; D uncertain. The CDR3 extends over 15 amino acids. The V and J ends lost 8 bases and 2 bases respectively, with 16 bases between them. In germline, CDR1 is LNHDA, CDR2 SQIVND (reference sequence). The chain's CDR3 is CASVGILAGNQPQHF. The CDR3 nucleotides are TGTGCCAGTGTCGGGATCCTCGCGGGCAATCAGCCCCAGCATTTT.